These 15 T cell receptor beta chains were all obtained from the same sample, sequenced in a study of shared clonotypes between healthy human individuals. As defined, naive CD8 cells were CD45RO-negative and positively selected for CCR7, with terminally differentiated effector memory CD45RA+ cells excluded. The assay was immunoSEQ multiplex PCR, and TCRdb's table has in-frame clones only and misses some. Among 2 million to 2.5 million clones listed, roughly 91% were seen once. The sequenced sample was naive CD8+ T cells from PBMCs. Source of these receptors: a man younger than 35 in good health. Some clones in this sample may be carry-over from other donors' samples.

The chain uses TRBV10-3 and TRBJ2-7, with D perhaps TRBD1 or TRBD2 (5 bases each). The V end was cut by 4 bases, the J end by 4 bases, with 14 bases between. The CDR3 is 14 amino acids. Germline loops: CDR1 ENHRY, CDR2 SYGVKD. This CDR3 reads CAISGGAQAYEQYF. In nucleotides, the CDR3 is TGTGCCATCAGTGGAGGGGCGCAAGCTTACGAGCAGTACTTC.

The gene calls are TRBV29-1 and TRBJ1-2; D remains ambiguous. Trimming cost V 4 bases and J 2 bases, with 23 bases left between them. The germline V gene encodes CDR1 SQVTM and CDR2 ANQGSEA. The CDR3 contains 17 residues. The CDR3 is CSVVRHLRRDPNYGYTF. The CDR3 region has the DNA TGCAGCGTTGTCCGCCACTTGAGAAGGGATCCCAACTATGGCTACACCTTC.

This clone has more than one count but fewer than ten. This sample includes further DNA sequences coding for the same CDR3. The J gene is TRBJ2-7, the V gene TRBV6-1; D is perhaps TRBD1 (5 bases). CDR3 length: 13 amino acids. V lost 1 base to trimming and J lost 2 bases, with 6 bases between them. Germline loops: CDR1 MNHNS, CDR2 SASEGT. The CDR3 bases are TGTGCCAGCAGTGAAGGCAGGGCCTACGAGCAGTACTTC. Translated, it gives CASSEGRAYEQYF.

The chain combines TRBV27 with TRBJ2-5; no clear D gene. This CDR3 is 14 amino acids long. Between the trimmed V and J ends, which lost 8 bases and 7 bases, there was a span of 20 bases. CDR1 is MNHEY and CDR2 is SMNVEV in the germline V gene (reference sequence). The CDR3 nucleotides are TGTGCCAGCTACCCAGCATCGGCTCAGGCGACCCAGTACTTC. Protein: CASYPASAQATQYF.

The genes are TRBV10-2 and TRBJ1-5; D gene uncertain. CDR3 length: 16 residues. Between the trimmed V and J ends, which lost 2 bases and 7 bases, there was a span of 18 bases. Germline V gene lookup returns CDR1 WSHSY and CDR2 SAAADI. The CDR3 region is CASSEIGLLGGQPQHF. The CDR3 coding sequence is TGCGCCAGCAGTGAGATAGGACTCCTAGGCGGGCAGCCCCAGCATTTT.

The CDR3 bases are TGTGCCAGCAGCGTAGAGTTCGGATTAGCTGGCGATGAGCAGTTCTTC. Protein sequence: CASSVEFGLAGDEQFF. The V call is TRBV9, the J call TRBJ2-1, with D uncertain. The germline CDR1 and CDR2 sequences are SGDLS and YYNGEE. Trimming took off 0 bases at V and 8 bases at J, with 18 bases between the two ends. The CDR3 is made up of 16 amino acids.

The J gene is TRBJ2-1, the V gene TRBV7-9; tentatively, D is TRBD2 (6 bases). The CDR3 has 16 amino acids. Germline CDR1 reads SEHNR; CDR2 reads FQNEAQ (reference sequence). Trimming removed 5 bases at V and 2 bases at J, with 16 bases between. Here the CDR3 DNA reads TGTGCCAGCAGCCCCCGGAGTAGCGGAACCTACAATGAGCAGTTCTTC. This codes for CASSPRSSGTYNEQFF.

The chain has TRBV9 and TRBJ2-3, with 7 positions matching TRBD2. The J segment lost 1 base and the V segment lost 4 bases, leaving 3 bases of the junction unmatched. CDR1 SGDLS and CDR2 YYNGEE come from the germline V gene. There are 14 residues in the CDR3. In nucleotides, the CDR3 is TGTGCCAGCAGCCCTACTAGCGGCACAGATACGCAGTATTTT. Protein sequence: CASSPTSGTDTQYF.

This sequence joins TRBV28 and TRBJ1-1, with a tentative D call TRBD1 (5 bases). The ends were cut back, 4 bases at V and 0 bases at J, with 12 bases in the middle. Germline-derived CDR1 and CDR2 are MDHEN and SYDVKM. This CDR3 spans 15 amino acids. This CDR3 reads CASSSRTTMNTEAFF. In DNA, the CDR3 is TGTGCCAGCAGTTCTCGGACAACTATGAACACTGAAGCTTTCTTT.

V gene TRBV2 combines with J gene TRBJ1-2, with TRBD1 matching over 9 bases. The CDR3 sequence is 15 residues long. The ends lost 4 bases at V and 8 bases at J; junction bases unmatched: 11. Germline V gene data show CDR1 as SNHLY and CDR2 as FYNNEI. CDR3 residues: CASSVRGQGMDGYTF. DNA of the CDR3: TGTGCCAGCAGTGTGCGAGGACAGGGGATGGACGGCTACACCTTC.

The V and J genes are TRBV27 and TRBJ1-6, with D perhaps matching TRBD1 (5 bases). Germline V lookup: CDR1 MNHEY, CDR2 SMNVEV (reference sequence). The CDR3 is made up of 15 amino acids. V was shortened by 3 bases and J by 7 bases, with 13 bases between the two germline ends. CDR3 coding DNA: TGTGCCAGCAGTTTCACAAGGGGCCTAAATTCACCCCTCCACTTT. Translated: CASSFTRGLNSPLHF.

The chain uses TRBV6-1 and TRBJ1-1; perhaps TRBD1 as D (6 bases). The CDR3 has 17 amino acids. Trimming cost V 1 base and J 1 base, with 16 bases left between them. Germline V gene lookup returns CDR1 MNHNS and CDR2 SASEGT. The CDR3 loop reads CASSEGQGKGWNTEAFF. CDR3 DNA sequence: TGTGCCAGCAGTGAAGGGCAGGGGAAAGGTTGGAACACTGAAGCTTTCTTT.

This rearrangement joins TRBV11-2 to TRBJ1-1; 12 nucleotides agree with TRBD1. After removal of 3 bases from V and 5 bases from J, the junction contained 10 bases not matched to a gene. CDR3 length equals 17 residues. Germline V gene sequence: CDR1 SGHAT, CDR2 FQNNGV. The CDR3 reads CASSFYHRDRGRTEAFF. CDR3 DNA sequence: TGTGCCAGCAGCTTCTACCACCGGGACAGGGGGCGAACTGAAGCTTTCTTT.

The CDR3 nucleotides are TGCAGTGCTACCCGGGAGGGTGAGCAGTTCTTC. Its protein is CSATREGEQFF. The chain has TRBV20-1 and TRBJ2-1; 8 positions agree with TRBD2. Germline V gives CDR1 DFQATT, CDR2 SNEGSKA (reference sequence). J was trimmed by 9 bases and V by 4 bases; bases with no gene match: 2. This CDR3 contains 11 residues.

The rearrangement links TRBV18 to TRBJ2-2; D call uncertain. V gave up 4 bases and J gave up 0 bases, with 9 bases separating them. The CDR3 extends over 15 amino acids. Germline lookup yields CDR1 KGHSH and CDR2 LQKENI. For the CDR3, the DNA is TGTGCCAGCTCACAAATGCCAGCGAACACCGGGGAGCTGTTTTTT. Translation gives CASSQMPANTGELFF.